This TCR beta chain was identified in a study of quantifying T cell responses using KT2 cells. Study in general: Reverse transcription used primers in the TCR alpha and beta constant regions. Estimated efficiency of the T4 ligation step was above 9% under optimum conditions. The study's findings and limits: KT2 sequences were detected down to about one KT2 cell per 100,000 PBMC. Counts of KT2 alpha and beta sequences rose linearly with the number of KT2 cells added.

The cDNA 3' end received a ligated oligonucleotide with a UMI. An equimolar mix of RC1.1 and RC1.2 primed the beta chain across TRBC1 and TRBC2. TCRdb used MiXCR to reprocess the UMI-ligation and nested PCR reads, holding one entry per CDR3 protein. The sample includes around 56,000 distinct CDR3 sequences, 9% to 15% of them seen just once. As for this clonotype: The antigen remains unidentified.

CDR1 is DFQATT, CDR2 SNEGSKA, per germline (reference sequence). Trimming at V came to 4 bases and at J to 8 bases, leaving 7 bases not matched to a gene. The CDR3 consists of 13 residues. The sample is PBMC spiked with counted cells of clone KT2. The specimen sequenced was PBMCs spiked with cells of the T cell clone KT2. The origin of this receptor is a human donor. The rearrangement links TRBV20-1 to TRBJ2-1; 8 nucleotides agree with TRBD2. CDR3 DNA: TGCAGTGCTACGGGAGGGACGAGGGATGAGCAGTTCTTC. Protein: CSATGGTRDEQFF.